Detailed here is one T cell receptor beta chain. This record comes from a study of OX40 agonist ivuxolimab in advanced cancers. Only in-frame clones appear in the TCRdb table, and some are missing; sequencing was by immunoSEQ multiplex PCR. The sample has about 73,000 clones; 92% are singletons. The CDR3 sequence is 13 residues long. The V gene lost 0 bases and the J gene lost 7 bases, with 7 bases spanning the gap. CDR1 SGHVS and CDR2 FNYEAQ come from the germline V gene. The sequenced sample was CD4+ or CD8+ T cells sorted from blood, obtained in a trial of the OX40 agonist ivuxolimab. The source is an adult with an advanced solid tumor such as melanoma, head and neck, liver or kidney cancer. The rearrangement links TRBV7-6 to TRBJ2-1; possible D gene TRBD2, 6 bases. The CDR3 DNA sequence: TGTGCCAGCAGCTTAGCGGGGGGAAATGAGCAGTTCTTC. It translates to CASSLAGGNEQFF.